Included here is one T cell receptor beta chain sequence, with context. This sample was taken from a study of cytomegalovirus exposure and HLA in healthy donors. The PCR had 60 Vbeta and 13 Jbeta primers. Sequencing used immunoSEQ multiplex PCR; TCRdb keeps in-frame clones, though not all of them. The sample holds over 200,000 clones; roughly 90% are singletons and the top ten take less than 1.2%. Trimming cost V 5 bases and J 0 bases, with 11 bases left between them. The CDR3 consists of 14 residues. The germline V gene has CDR1 SQVTM and CDR2 ANQGSEA. The TCR originated in a woman aged 18-29 years in good health and CMV-seronegative. The specimen sequenced was PBMCs. J is TRBJ1-5 and V is TRBV29-1; the D is unclear. The CDR3 reads CSVPAGYSNQPQHF. The CDR3 DNA reads as TGCAGCGTTCCGGCAGGCTATAGCAATCAGCCCCAGCATTTT.